What follows is one TCR beta chain and its context. The antigen is not known. The V gene's germline CDR1 is SNHLY and CDR2 FYNNEI. The CDR3 has 12 residues. V gave up 6 bases and J gave up 6 bases, with 10 bases separating them. Clones were sequenced by immunoSEQ multiplex PCR, and TCRdb holds only the in-frame ones, with some missing. The sample includes 160,000 or so clones, about 85% seen only once; the top ten take approximately 4.8%. This record comes from a study of lymphopenia after photon versus proton radiotherapy. Points from the study as a whole: A bigger post-nadir fall in TCR diversity correlated inversely with survival time in deceased patients. After lymphocyte nadir, photon-treated repertoires showed oligoclonal expansion, especially CD8+ Temra.

The source was peripheral blood, collected from a patient treated with photon-based radiotherapy. The sequence came from a man in his fifties or sixties with gastric cancer. The chain carries TRBV2 and TRBJ2-3, with D possibly TRBD1 on 6 matching bases. The CDR3 spells CASRAGADTQYF. For the CDR3, the DNA is TGTGCCAGCAGAGCAGGGGCGGATACGCAGTATTTT.